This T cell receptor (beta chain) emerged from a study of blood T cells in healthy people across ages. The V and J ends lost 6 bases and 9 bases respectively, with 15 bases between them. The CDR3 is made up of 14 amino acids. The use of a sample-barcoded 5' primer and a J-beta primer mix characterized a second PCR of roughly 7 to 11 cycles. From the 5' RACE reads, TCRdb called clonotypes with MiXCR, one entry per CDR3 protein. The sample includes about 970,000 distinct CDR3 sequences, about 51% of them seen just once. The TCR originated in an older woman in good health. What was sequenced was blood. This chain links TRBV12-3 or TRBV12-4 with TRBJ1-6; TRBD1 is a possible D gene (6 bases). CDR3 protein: CASSLTGSGSPLHF. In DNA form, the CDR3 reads TGTGCCAGCAGCCTAACAGGGAGTGGTTCACCCCTCCACTTT.